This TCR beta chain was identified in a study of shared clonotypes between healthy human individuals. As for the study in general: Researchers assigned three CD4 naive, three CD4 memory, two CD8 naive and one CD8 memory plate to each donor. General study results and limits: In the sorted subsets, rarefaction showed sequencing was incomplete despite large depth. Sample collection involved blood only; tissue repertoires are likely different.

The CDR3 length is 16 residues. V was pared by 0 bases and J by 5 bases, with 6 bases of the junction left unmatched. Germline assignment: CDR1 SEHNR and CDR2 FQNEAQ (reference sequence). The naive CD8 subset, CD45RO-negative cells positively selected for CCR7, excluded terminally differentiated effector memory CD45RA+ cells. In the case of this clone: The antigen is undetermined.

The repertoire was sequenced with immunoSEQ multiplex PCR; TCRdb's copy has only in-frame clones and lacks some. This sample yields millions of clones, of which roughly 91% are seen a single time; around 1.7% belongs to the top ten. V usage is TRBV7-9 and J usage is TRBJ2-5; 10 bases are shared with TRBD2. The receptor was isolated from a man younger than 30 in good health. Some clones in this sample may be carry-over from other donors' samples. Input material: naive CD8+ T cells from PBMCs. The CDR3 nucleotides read TGTGCCAGCAGCTTAGCGCCTAGCGGGAGATCGGAGACCCAGTACTTC. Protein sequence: CASSLAPSGRSETQYF.